This T cell receptor beta chain was retrieved from a study of blood T cell repertoires in COVID-19. Study-wide background: Italy, Spain and the United States were the sources of the convalescent and acute COVID-19 samples.

The CDR3 covers 15 residues. V dropped 3 bases and J dropped 6; count of bases not matched to a gene: 2. CDR1 is KGHSH and CDR2 is LQKENI in the germline V gene. Those enrolled, adults aged roughly 18 to 95 years, came from roughly 22 US areas. Cohort assignment relied on participant-reported clinical history. Clones were sequenced by immunoSEQ multiplex PCR, and TCRdb holds only the in-frame ones, with some missing. The data show about 210,000 clones, about four fifths seen once. Source material: PBMCs or T cells enriched from blood (not recorded which). This receptor was obtained from a woman in her twenties or thirties who had been exposed to COVID-19. The V gene is TRBV18, the J gene TRBJ2-1, with TRBD2 matching over 13 bases. In DNA form, the CDR3 reads TGTGCCAGCTCACCTGGGACTAGCGGGGCCAATGAGCAGTTCTTC. It encodes CASSPGTSGANEQFF.